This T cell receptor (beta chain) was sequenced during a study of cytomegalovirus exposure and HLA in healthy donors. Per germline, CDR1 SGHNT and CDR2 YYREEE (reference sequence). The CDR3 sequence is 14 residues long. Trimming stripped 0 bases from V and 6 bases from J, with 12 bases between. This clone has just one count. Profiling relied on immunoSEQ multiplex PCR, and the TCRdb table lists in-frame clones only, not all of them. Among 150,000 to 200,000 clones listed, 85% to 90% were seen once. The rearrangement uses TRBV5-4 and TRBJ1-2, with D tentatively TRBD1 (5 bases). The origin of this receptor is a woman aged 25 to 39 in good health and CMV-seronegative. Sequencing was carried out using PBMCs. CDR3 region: CASSLAREAHGYTF. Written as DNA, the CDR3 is TGTGCCAGCAGCTTGGCCAGGGAGGCCCATGGCTACACCTTC.